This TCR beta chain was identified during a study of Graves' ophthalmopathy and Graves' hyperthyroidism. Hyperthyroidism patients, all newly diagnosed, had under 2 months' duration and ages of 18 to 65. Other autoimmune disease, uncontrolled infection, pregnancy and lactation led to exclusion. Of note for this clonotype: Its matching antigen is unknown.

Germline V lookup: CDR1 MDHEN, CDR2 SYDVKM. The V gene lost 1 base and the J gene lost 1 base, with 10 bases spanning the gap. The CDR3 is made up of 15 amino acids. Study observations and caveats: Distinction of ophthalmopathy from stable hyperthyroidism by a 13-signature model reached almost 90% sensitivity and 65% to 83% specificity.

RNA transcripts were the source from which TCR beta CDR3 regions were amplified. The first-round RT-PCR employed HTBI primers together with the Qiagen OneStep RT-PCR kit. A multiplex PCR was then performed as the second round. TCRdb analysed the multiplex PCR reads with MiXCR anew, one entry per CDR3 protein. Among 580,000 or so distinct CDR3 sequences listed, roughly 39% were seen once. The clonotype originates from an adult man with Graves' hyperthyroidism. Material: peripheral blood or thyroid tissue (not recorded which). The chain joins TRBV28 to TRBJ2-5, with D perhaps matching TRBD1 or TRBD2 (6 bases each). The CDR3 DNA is TGTGCCAGCAGTTTATCACAGGGAGGCCAAGAGACCCAGTACTTC. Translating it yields CASSLSQGGQETQYF.